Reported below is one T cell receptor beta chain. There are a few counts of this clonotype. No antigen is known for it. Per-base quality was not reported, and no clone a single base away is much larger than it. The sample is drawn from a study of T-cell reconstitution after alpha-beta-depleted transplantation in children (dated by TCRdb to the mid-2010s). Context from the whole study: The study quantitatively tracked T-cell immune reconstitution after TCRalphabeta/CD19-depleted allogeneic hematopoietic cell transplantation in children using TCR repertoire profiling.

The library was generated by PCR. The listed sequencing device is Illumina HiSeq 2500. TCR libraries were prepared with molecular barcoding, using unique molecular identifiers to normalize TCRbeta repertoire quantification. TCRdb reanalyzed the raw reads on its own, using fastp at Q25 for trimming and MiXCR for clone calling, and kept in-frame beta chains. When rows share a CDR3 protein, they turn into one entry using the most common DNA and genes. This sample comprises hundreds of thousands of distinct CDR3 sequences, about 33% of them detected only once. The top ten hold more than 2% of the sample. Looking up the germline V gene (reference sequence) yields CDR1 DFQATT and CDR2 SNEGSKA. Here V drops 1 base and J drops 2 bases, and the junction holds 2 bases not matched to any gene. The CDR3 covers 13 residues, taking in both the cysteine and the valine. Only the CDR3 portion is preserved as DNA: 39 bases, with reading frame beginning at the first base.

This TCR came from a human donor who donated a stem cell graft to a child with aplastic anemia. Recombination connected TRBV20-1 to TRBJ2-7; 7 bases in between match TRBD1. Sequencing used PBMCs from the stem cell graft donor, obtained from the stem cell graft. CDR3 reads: CSARGDSTYEQYV. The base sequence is TGCAGTGCTAGAGGGGACAGTACCTACGAGCAGTACGTC.